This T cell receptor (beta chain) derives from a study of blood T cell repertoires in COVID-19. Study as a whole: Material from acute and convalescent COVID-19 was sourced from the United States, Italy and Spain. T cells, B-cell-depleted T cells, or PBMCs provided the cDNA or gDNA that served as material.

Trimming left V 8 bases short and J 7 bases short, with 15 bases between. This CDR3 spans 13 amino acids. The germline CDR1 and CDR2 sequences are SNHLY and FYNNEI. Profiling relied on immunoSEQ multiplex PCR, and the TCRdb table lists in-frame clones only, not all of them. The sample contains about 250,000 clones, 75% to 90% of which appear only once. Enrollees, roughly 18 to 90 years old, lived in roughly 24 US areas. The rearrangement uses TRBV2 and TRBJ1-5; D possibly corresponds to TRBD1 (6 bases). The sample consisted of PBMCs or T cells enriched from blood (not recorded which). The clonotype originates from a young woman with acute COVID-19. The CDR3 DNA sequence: TGTGCCAGCGGGCAGGGGACCAGGCAGCCCCAGCATTTT. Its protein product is CASGQGTRQPQHF.